One sample yielded the 4 T cell receptor beta chains listed below, sequenced in a study of cytomegalovirus exposure and HLA in healthy donors. The PCR had 60 Vbeta and 13 Jbeta primers. Assay: immunoSEQ multiplex PCR; the TCRdb copy retains only in-frame clones and omits some. The table records over 100,000 clones, about 61% of them present only once. Sequenced sample: PBMCs. These receptors came from a woman aged 25 to 39 in good health and CMV-seronegative.

The chain has TRBV18 and TRBJ1-1; 10 bases agree with TRBD1. The CDR3 has 16 residues. The trim removed 3 bases at V and 2 bases at J, leaving 6 bases unmatched. From germline, CDR1 is KGHSH and CDR2 LQKENI. This CDR3 is CASSPRDRGANTEAFF. The CDR3 DNA reads TGTGCCAGCTCACCCAGGGACAGGGGCGCTAACACTGAAGCTTTCTTT.

This clone was observed a handful of times. The chain joins TRBV28 to TRBJ2-1; 8 nucleotides align to TRBD2. CDR1 is MDHEN, CDR2 SYDVKM, per germline. This CDR3 region has 16 residues. V trimming: 5 bases; J trimming: 6 bases; junction bases outside the gene matches: 12. This CDR3 is CASSIPGRGYSNEQFF. In DNA, the CDR3 is TGTGCCAGCAGTATCCCCGGGAGGGGTTATTCCAATGAGCAGTTCTTC.

The genes are TRBV7-6 and TRBJ2-5; TRBD2 matches 9 bases. CDR3 length: 16 residues. The germline V gene encodes CDR1 SGHVS and CDR2 FNYEAQ. Trimming took 3 bases from V and 0 from J; bases not matched to a gene: 5. CDR3 in amino acids: CASSFRLAGNQETQYF. As DNA, the CDR3 is TGTGCCAGCAGCTTCCGGCTAGCGGGGAACCAAGAGACCCAGTACTTC.

The rearrangement joins TRBV30 to TRBJ1-1; D gene uncertain. The CDR3 loop spans 14 amino acids. V was trimmed by 0 bases and J by 1 base, leaving 9 bases between them. The germline V gene has CDR1 GTSNPN and CDR2 SVGIG (reference sequence). CDR3 amino acids: CAWSVGGKNTEAFF. In nucleotides, the CDR3 is TGTGCCTGGAGTGTAGGCGGAAAGAACACTGAAGCTTTCTTT.